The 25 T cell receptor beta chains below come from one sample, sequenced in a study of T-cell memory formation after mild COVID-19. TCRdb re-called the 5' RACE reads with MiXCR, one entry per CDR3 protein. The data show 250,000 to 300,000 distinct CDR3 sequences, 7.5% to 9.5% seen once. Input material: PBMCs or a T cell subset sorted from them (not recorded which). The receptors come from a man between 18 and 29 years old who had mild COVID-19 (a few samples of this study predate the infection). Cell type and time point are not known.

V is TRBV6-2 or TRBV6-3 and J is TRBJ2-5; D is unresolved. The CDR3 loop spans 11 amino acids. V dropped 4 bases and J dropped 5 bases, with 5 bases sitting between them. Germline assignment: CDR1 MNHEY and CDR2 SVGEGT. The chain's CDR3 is CASSWYETQYF. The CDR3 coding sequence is TGTGCCAGCAGTTGGTATGAGACCCAGTACTTC.

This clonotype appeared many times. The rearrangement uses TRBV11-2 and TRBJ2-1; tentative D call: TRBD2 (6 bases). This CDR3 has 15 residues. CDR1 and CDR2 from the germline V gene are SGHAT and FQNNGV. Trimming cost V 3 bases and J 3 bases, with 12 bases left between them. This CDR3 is CASSFTSSRYNEQFF. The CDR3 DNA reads TGTGCCAGCAGCTTTACTAGCTCTCGCTACAATGAGCAGTTCTTC.

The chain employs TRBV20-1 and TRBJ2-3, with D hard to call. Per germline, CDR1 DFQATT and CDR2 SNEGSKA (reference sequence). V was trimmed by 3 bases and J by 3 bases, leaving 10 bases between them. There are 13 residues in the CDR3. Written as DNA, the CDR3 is TGCAGTGCTAGCAGGCTCGCTACAGATACGCAGTATTTT. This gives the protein CSASRLATDTQYF.

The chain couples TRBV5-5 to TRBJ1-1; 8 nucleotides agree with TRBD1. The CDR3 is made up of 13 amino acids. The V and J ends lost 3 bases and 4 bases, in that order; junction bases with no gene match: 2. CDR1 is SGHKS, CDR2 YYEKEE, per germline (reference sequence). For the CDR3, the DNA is TGTGCCAGCAGCTCGGACAGGGTCACTGAAGCTTTCTTT. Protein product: CASSSDRVTEAFF.

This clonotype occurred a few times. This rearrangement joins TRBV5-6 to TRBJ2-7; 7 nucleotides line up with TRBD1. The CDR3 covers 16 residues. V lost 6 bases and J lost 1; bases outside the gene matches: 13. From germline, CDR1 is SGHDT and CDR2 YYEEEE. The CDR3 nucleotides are TGTGCCAGCACCAGAATAGACAGGGAAGCGTCCTACGAGCAGTACGTC. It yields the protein CASTRIDREASYEQYV.

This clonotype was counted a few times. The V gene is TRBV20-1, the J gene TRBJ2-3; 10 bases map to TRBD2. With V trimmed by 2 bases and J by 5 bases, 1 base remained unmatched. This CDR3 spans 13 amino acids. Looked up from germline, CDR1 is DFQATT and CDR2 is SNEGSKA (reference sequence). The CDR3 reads CSARSGGGDTQYF. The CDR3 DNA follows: TGCAGTGCTAGAAGCGGGGGGGGAGATACGCAGTATTTT.

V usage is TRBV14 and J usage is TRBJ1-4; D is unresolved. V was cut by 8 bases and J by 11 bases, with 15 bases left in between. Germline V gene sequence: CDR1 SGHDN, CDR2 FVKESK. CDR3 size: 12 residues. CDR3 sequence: CASENWSGKLFF. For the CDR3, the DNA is TGTGCCAGCGAGAACTGGTCGGGGAAACTGTTTTTT.

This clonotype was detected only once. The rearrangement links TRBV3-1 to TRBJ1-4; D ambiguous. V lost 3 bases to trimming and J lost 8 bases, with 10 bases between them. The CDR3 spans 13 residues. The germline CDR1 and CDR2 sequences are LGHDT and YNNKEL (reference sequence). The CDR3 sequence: CASSQDLTEKLFF. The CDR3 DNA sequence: TGTGCCAGCAGCCAGGACCTCACCGAAAAACTGTTTTTT.

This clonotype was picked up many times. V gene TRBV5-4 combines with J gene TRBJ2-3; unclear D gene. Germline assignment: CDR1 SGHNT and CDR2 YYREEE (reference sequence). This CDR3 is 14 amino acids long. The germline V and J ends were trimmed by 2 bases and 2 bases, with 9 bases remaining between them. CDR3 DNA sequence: TGTGCCAGCAGCTTTCCCGAGATCACAGATACGCAGTATTTT. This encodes CASSFPEITDTQYF.

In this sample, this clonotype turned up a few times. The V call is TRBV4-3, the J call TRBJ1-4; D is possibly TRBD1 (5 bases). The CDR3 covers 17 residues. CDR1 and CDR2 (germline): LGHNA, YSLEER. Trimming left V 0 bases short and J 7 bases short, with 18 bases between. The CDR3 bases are TGCGCCAGCAGCCAAGAAACTCTTCGGAGGGGAGCTGAAAAACTGTTTTTT. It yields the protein CASSQETLRRGAEKLFF.

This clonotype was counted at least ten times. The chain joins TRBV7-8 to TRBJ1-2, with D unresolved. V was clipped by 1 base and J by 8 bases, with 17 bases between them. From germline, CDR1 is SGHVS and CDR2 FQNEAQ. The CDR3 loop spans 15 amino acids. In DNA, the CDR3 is TGTGCCAGCAGCTTAGATCCGACCCCGCGCTACGGCTACACCTTC. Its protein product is CASSLDPTPRYGYTF.

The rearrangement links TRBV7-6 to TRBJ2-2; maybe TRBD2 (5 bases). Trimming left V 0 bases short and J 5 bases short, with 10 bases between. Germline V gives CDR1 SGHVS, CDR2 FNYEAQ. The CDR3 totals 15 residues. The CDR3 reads CASSLAKLGTGELFF. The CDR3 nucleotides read TGTGCCAGCAGCTTAGCCAAACTAGGAACCGGGGAGCTGTTTTTT.

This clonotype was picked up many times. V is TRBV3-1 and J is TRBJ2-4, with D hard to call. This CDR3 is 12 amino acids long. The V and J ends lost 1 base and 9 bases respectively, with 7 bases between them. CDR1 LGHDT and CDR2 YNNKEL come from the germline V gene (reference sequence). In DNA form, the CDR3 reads TGTGCCAGCAGCCAAGTTGAGCGCATTCAGTACTTC. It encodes CASSQVERIQYF. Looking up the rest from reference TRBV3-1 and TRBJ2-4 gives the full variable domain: DTAVSQTPKYLVTQMGNDKSIKCEQNLGHDTMYWYKQDSKKFLKIMFSYNNKELIINETVPNRFSPKSPDKAHLNLHINSLELGDSAVYFCASSQVERIQYFGAGTRLSVL.

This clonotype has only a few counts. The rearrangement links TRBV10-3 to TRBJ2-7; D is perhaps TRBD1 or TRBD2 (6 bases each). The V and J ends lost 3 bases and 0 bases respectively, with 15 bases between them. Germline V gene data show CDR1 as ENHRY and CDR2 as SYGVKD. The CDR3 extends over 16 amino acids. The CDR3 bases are TGTGCCATCAGTGACCCCGGAGGGGGGATCTCCTACGAGCAGTACTTC. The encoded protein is CAISDPGGGISYEQYF.

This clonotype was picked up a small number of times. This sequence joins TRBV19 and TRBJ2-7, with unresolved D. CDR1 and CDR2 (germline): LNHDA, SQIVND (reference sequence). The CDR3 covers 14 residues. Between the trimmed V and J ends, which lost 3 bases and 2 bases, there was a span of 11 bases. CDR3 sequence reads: CASSIRAGPYEQYF. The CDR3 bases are TGTGCCAGTAGTATTAGGGCAGGTCCCTACGAGCAGTACTTC.

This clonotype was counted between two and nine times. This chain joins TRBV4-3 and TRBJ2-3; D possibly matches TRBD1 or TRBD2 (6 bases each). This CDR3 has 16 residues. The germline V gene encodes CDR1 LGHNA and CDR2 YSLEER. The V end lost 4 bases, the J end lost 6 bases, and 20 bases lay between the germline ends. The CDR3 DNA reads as TGCGCCAGCAGCCTTGGGGGCGGCGGGGTGGTCGATACGCAGTATTTT. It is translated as CASSLGGGGVVDTQYF.

CDR3 DNA sequence: TGTGCCAGCAGCGCGCGGGGACAGAGCACCGGGGAGCTGTTTTTT. It is translated as CASSARGQSTGELFF. The V and J genes are TRBV5-5 and TRBJ2-2; maybe TRBD1 (7 bases). The germline V and J ends were trimmed by 4 bases and 4 bases, with 14 bases remaining between them. In germline, CDR1 is SGHKS, CDR2 YYEKEE (reference sequence). The CDR3 consists of 15 residues.

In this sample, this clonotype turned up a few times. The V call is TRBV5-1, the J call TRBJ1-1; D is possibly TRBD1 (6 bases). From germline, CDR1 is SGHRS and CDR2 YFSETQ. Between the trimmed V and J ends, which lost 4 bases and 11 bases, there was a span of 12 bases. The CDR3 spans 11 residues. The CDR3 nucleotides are TGCGCCAGCAGCCCAGGGGTTGAGGCTTTCTTT. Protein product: CASSPGVEAFF.

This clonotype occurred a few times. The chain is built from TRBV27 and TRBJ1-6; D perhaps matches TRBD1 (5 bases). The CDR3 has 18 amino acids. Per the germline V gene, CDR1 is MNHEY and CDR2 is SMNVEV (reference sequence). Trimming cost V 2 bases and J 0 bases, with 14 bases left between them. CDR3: CASSLGGIAGSYNSPLHF. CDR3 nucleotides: TGTGCCAGCAGTTTAGGGGGAATCGCGGGCTCCTATAATTCACCCCTCCACTTT.

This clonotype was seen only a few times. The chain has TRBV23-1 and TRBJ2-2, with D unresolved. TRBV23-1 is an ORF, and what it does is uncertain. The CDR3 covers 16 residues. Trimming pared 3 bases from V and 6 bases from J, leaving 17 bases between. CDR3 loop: CASSHRTLDPPGELFF. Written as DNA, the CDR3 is TGCGCCAGCAGTCACAGGACCCTCGACCCACCCGGGGAGCTGTTTTTT.

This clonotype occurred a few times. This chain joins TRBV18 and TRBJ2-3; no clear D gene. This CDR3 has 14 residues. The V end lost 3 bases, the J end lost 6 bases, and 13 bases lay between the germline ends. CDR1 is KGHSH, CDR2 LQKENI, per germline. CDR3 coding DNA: TGTGCCAGCTCACCTCAAAGGTCGGCGGATACGCAGTATTTT. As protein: CASSPQRSADTQYF.

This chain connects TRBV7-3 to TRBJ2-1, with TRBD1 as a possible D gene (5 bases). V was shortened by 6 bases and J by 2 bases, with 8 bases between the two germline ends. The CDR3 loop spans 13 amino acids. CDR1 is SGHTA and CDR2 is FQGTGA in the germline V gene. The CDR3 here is CASRQGPYNEQFF. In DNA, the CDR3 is TGTGCCAGCAGGCAGGGCCCCTACAATGAGCAGTTCTTC.

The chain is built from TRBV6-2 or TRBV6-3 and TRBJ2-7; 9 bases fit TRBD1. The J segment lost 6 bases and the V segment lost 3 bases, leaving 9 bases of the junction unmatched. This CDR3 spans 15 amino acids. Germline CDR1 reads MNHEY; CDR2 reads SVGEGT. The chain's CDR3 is CASSYRQGGLSEQYF. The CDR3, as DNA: TGTGCCAGCAGTTATCGACAGGGGGGACTGAGCGAGCAGTACTTC.

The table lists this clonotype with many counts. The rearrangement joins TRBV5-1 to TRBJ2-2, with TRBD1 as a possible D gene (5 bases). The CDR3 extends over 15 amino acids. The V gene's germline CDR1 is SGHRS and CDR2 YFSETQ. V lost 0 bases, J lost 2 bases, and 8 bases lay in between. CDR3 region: CASSLEGPNTGELFF. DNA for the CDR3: TGCGCCAGCAGCTTGGAGGGGCCTAACACCGGGGAGCTGTTTTTT.

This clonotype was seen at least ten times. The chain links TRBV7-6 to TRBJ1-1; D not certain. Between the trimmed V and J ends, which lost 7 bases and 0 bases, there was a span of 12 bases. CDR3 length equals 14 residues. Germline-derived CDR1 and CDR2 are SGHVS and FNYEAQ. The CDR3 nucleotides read TGTGCCAGCACCCTCGAGGGTGTGAACACTGAAGCTTTCTTT. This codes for CASTLEGVNTEAFF.